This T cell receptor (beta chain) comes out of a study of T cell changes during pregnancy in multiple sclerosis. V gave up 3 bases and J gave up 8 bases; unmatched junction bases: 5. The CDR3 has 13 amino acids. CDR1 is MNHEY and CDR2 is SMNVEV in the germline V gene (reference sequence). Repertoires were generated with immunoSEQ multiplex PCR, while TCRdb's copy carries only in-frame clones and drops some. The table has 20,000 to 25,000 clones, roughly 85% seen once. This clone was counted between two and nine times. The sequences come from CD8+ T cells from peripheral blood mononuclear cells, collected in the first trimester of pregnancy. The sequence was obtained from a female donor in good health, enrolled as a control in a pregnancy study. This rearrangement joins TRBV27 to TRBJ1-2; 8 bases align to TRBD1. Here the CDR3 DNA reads TGTGCCAGCAGTTTCTTCGGACAGGGCGGCTACACCTTC. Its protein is CASSFFGQGGYTF.